One and the same sample provided the 13 T cell receptor beta chains below, sequenced in a study of T cell changes during pregnancy in multiple sclerosis. Sequenced by immunoSEQ multiplex PCR; TCRdb stores in-frame clones only, minus some. This sample has about 73,000 clones; 90% to 95% occur once, and the top ten carry approximately 2%. Sequenced material: peripheral blood, taken in the second trimester of pregnancy. Receptors were obtained from a female donor in good health, enrolled as a control in a pregnancy study.

The V call is TRBV10-3, the J call TRBJ1-1, with a possible D match to TRBD1 (6 bases). Deletions cut 0 bases from V and 11 bases from J, with 22 bases between. This CDR3 comprises 16 residues. Per the germline V gene, CDR1 is ENHRY and CDR2 is SYGVKD. The CDR3 is CAISESKMGGGGLAFF. CDR3 in DNA: TGTGCCATCAGTGAGTCGAAGATGGGCGGCGGGGGGCTGGCTTTCTTT.

This chain links TRBV4-3 with TRBJ1-4; tentatively, D is TRBD1 (6 bases). The germline V gene encodes CDR1 LGHNA and CDR2 YSLEER. The CDR3 covers 15 residues. Trimming shortened V by 0 bases and J by 8 bases, and 13 bases separated the two germline ends. The CDR3 loop is CASSQEGGFQEKLFF. The CDR3 DNA reads TGCGCCAGCAGCCAAGAAGGGGGTTTTCAAGAAAAACTGTTTTTT.

A remark on this clone: At one of its ends the junction is not consistent with the germline gene, which may arise from a read error. This rearrangement joins TRBV7-7 to TRBJ2-3, with TRBD2 matching 12 bases. The CDR3 runs 15 residues. Germline V CDR1 and CDR2: SSHAT, FNYEAQ (reference sequence). The CDR3 protein is CASSLTSGGGDTQYF. The CDR3 coding sequence is TGTGCTAGCAGCCTGACTAGCGGGGGAGGAGATACGCAGTATTTT.

This clone has just one count. The gene calls are TRBV28 and TRBJ1-6, with no clear D. Germline values: CDR1 MDHEN, CDR2 SYDVKM. The germline V and J ends were trimmed by 6 bases and 5 bases, with 8 bases remaining between them. The CDR3 loop spans 13 amino acids. The CDR3 reads CASRPVNNSPLHF. CDR3 sequence (DNA): TGTGCCAGCAGGCCGGTAAATAATTCACCCCTCCACTTT.

The V and J genes are TRBV18 and TRBJ1-1; TRBD1 matches at 8 bases. Germline CDR1 and CDR2: KGHSH and LQKENI. The CDR3 extends over 15 amino acids. Unmatched junction bases numbered 8, after V lost 4 bases and J lost 4 bases. CDR3 region: CASSLLQGVGTEAFF. DNA for the CDR3: TGTGCCAGCTCACTACTACAGGGGGTTGGCACTGAAGCTTTCTTT.

This chain connects TRBV4-3 to TRBJ2-5; weak D call: TRBD1 (5 bases). CDR3 length: 13 residues. V was shortened by 2 bases and J by 4 bases, with 8 bases between the two germline ends. Per the germline V gene, CDR1 is LGHNA and CDR2 is YSLEER. The CDR3 is CASSQSGLETQYF. Written as DNA, the CDR3 is TGCGCCAGCAGCCAATCAGGGCTAGAGACCCAGTACTTC.

This sequence joins TRBV30 and TRBJ1-1; D gene unclear. Germline loops: CDR1 GTSNPN, CDR2 SVGIG (reference sequence). This CDR3 region has 13 residues. The ends were cut back, 3 bases at V and 0 bases at J, with 8 bases in the middle. The CDR3 DNA reads TGTGCCTGGAGCCCGGTTATGAACACTGAAGCTTTCTTT. This codes for CAWSPVMNTEAFF.

The CDR3 sequence is CASSLGRGSYNEQFF. The CDR3 nucleotides are TGTGCCAGCAGCTTAGGGCGGGGCTCCTACAATGAGCAGTTCTTC. This sequence joins TRBV7-3 and TRBJ2-1; weak D call: TRBD2 (6 bases). V was trimmed by 2 bases and J by 0 bases, leaving 8 bases between them. CDR1 and CDR2 (germline): SGHTA, FQGTGA. The CDR3 has 15 residues. Based on the CDR3 plus reference TRBV7-3 and TRBJ2-1, the full variable domain is GAGVSQTPSNKVTEKGKYVELRCDPISGHTALYWYRQSLGQGPEFLIYFQGTGAADDSGLPNDRFFAVRPEGSVSTLKIQRTERGDSAVYLCASSLGRGSYNEQFFGPGTRLTVL.

V and J are TRBV4-1 and TRBJ1-2, with 8 nucleotides matching TRBD1. The CDR3 sequence is 14 residues long. Looked up from germline, CDR1 is MGHRA and CDR2 is YSYEKL. V lost 3 bases and J lost 8; bases outside the gene matches: 8. CDR3 loop: CASSHGQGVRGYTF. In nucleotides, the CDR3 is TGCGCCAGCAGCCACGGACAGGGCGTTCGGGGCTACACCTTC.

This rearrangement joins TRBV21-1 to TRBJ1-1; the listed D gene, TRBD1, was not tested against the DNA. TRBV21-1 represents a pseudogene. The CDR3 is 20 residues long. The CDR3 sequence is CASSKEEGAGKEVENTEAFF. The CDR3 coding sequence is TGTGCCAGCAGCAAAGAGGAGGGGGCGGGAAAAGAAGTGGAAAACACTGAAGCTTTCTTT.

The DNA of the CDR3 is TGTGCCAGCAGCCAACAAGGGGACTATGGCTACACCTTC. Amino acid sequence: CASSQQGDYGYTF. The chain carries TRBV14 and TRBJ1-2; possibly TRBD1 for D (5 bases). The CDR3 sequence is 13 residues long. The V end lost 2 bases, the J end lost 3 bases, and 7 bases lay between the germline ends. Germline CDR1 SGHDN, CDR2 FVKESK.

The CDR3 DNA reads as TGTGCCAGCAGCCCGATTACAGGTGACTATGGCTACACCTTC. This encodes CASSPITGDYGYTF. The chain is built from TRBV5-4 and TRBJ1-2; D might be TRBD1 (5 bases). This CDR3 has 14 residues. Per the germline V gene, CDR1 is SGHNT and CDR2 is YYREEE (reference sequence). Trimming removed 4 bases from V and 3 bases from J, with 13 bases in between.

This clone was observed once. The chain couples TRBV5-5 to TRBJ1-5, with TRBD1 identical over 9 bases. The germline V gene encodes CDR1 SGHKS and CDR2 YYEKEE (reference sequence). The length of the CDR3 is 13 residues. Trimming removed 3 bases from V and 5 bases from J; junction bases left unmatched: 0. The DNA of the CDR3 is TGTGCCAGCAGCTGGACAGGGGATCAGCCCCAGCATTTT. The encoded protein is CASSWTGDQPQHF.